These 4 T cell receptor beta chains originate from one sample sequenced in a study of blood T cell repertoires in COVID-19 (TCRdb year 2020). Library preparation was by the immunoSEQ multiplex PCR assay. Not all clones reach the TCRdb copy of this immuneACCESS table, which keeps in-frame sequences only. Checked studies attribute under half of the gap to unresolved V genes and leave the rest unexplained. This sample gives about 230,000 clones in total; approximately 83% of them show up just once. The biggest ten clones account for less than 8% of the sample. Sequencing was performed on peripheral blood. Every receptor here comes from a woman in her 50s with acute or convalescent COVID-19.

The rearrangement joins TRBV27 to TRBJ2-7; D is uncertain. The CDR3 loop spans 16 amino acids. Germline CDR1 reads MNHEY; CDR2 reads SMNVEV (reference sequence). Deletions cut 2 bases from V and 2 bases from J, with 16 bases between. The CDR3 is CASSLNVETYTYEQYF. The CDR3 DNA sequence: TGTGCCAGCAGTTTAAACGTAGAGACTTATACCTACGAGCAGTACTTC.

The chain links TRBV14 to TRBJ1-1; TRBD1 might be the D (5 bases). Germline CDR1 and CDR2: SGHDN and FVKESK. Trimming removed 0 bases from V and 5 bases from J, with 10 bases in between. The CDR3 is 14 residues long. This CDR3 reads CASSQEGVWTEAFF. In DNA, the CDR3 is TGTGCCAGCAGCCAAGAAGGGGTTTGGACTGAAGCTTTCTTT.

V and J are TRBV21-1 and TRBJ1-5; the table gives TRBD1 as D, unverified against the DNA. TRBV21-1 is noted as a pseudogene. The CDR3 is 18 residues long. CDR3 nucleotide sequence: TGTGCCAGCAGCAAAGCGCCCGACCGGCAGGGCTTCAATCAGCCCCAGCATTTT. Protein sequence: CASSKAPDRQGFNQPQHF.

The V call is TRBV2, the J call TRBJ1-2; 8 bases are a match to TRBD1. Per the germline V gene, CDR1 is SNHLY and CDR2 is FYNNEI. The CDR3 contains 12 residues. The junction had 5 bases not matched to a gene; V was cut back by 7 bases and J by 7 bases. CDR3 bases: TGTGCCAGCACCACCGGGACAGGTGGCTACACCTTC. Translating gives CASTTGTGGYTF.